These T cell receptor beta chains were read from a single sample in a study of blood T cell repertoires in COVID-19. Clones were sequenced by immunoSEQ multiplex PCR, and TCRdb holds only the in-frame ones, with some missing. This table has roughly 100,000 clones, roughly 87% appearing once. Material: peripheral blood. These receptor sequences come from a woman of 80 years or more in a cohort sampled during active COVID-19. CDR3s include the opening cysteine and the closing phenylalanine or tryptophan. Each record gives: CDR3 protein, CDR3 DNA, V gene, D gene, J gene, clone size. A D gene is named only where the DNA matches it firmly. Clone sizes are given selectively: once, few, many, or a class where the clone is expanded.

cdr3_aa: CASGQGGLQPQHF
cdr3_nt: TGTGCTAGTGGTCAAGGGGGTCTTCAGCCCCAGCATTTT
v_call: TRBV12-5
d_call: NA
j_call: TRBJ1-5
clone_size: NA

cdr3_aa: CASGEEGRQPQHF
cdr3_nt: TGTGCCAGCGGTGAGGAGGGTCGGCAGCCCCAGCATTTT
v_call: TRBV19
d_call: NA
j_call: TRBJ1-5
clone_size: NA

cdr3_aa: CATSDQSQGTDTQYF
cdr3_nt: TGTGCCACCAGTGACCAGTCACAGGGAACAGATACGCAGTATTTT
v_call: TRBV24-1
d_call: NA
j_call: TRBJ2-3
clone_size: NA

cdr3_aa: CASSLLGLAVLQETQYF
cdr3_nt: TGCGCCAGCAGCTTGTTGGGACTAGCGGTGCTACAAGAGACCCAGTACTTC
v_call: TRBV5-1
d_call: TRBD2
j_call: TRBJ2-5
clone_size: NA

cdr3_aa: CASSQVGTARGNEKLFF
cdr3_nt: TGCGCCAGCAGCCAAGTTGGTACGGCGCGGGGAAATGAAAAACTGTTTTTT
v_call: TRBV4-1
d_call: NA
j_call: TRBJ1-4
clone_size: few

cdr3_aa: CASSYLYEQYF
cdr3_nt: TGTGCCAGCAGTTACCTTTACGAGCAGTACTTC
v_call: TRBV6-5
d_call: NA
j_call: TRBJ2-7
clone_size: NA

cdr3_aa: CATSRDAQVTYNEQFF
cdr3_nt: TGTGCCACCAGCAGAGATGCGCAGGTAACCTACAATGAGCAGTTCTTC
v_call: TRBV15
d_call: NA
j_call: TRBJ2-1
clone_size: NA

cdr3_aa: CASSARSVAGRTDTQYF
cdr3_nt: TGCGCCAGCAGCGCGAGGTCGGTAGCGGGGCGCACAGATACGCAGTATTTT
v_call: TRBV4-1
d_call: TRBD2
j_call: TRBJ2-3
clone_size: NA

cdr3_aa: CASSYVQANTGELFF
cdr3_nt: TGTGCCAGCAGTTACGTACAGGCGAACACCGGGGAGCTGTTTTTT
v_call: TRBV6-6
d_call: NA
j_call: TRBJ2-2
clone_size: NA

cdr3_aa: CASSFPLLAASYNEQFF
cdr3_nt: TGTGCCAGCAGTTTCCCACTACTAGCGGCCTCCTACAATGAGCAGTTCTTC
v_call: TRBV28
d_call: TRBD2
j_call: TRBJ2-1
clone_size: NA

cdr3_aa: CSASPGLAGVGEQYF
cdr3_nt: TGCAGTGCTAGTCCCGGACTAGCGGGAGTGGGCGAGCAGTACTTC
v_call: TRBV20-1
d_call: TRBD2
j_call: TRBJ2-7
clone_size: once

cdr3_aa: CASSESGTVGEQYF
cdr3_nt: TGTGCCAGCAGTGAATCCGGTACAGTTGGAGAGCAGTACTTC
v_call: TRBV6-4
d_call: NA
j_call: TRBJ2-7
clone_size: NA

cdr3_aa: CATRASPAFVSPLHF
cdr3_nt: TGTGCCACCCGCGCCTCCCCTGCCTTTGTATCACCCCTCCACTTT
v_call: TRBV19
d_call: NA
j_call: TRBJ1-6
clone_size: NA

cdr3_aa: CASSFLGLAGTYTDTQYF
cdr3_nt: TGTGCCAGCAGTTTCTTAGGACTAGCGGGGACGTACACAGATACGCAGTATTTT
v_call: TRBV27
d_call: TRBD2
j_call: TRBJ2-3
clone_size: NA

cdr3_aa: CATSDSKTINNEQFF
cdr3_nt: TGTGCCACCAGTGATTCTAAGACTATCAACAATGAGCAGTTCTTC
v_call: TRBV24-1
d_call: NA
j_call: TRBJ2-1
clone_size: NA

cdr3_aa: CASSLWLPLNSPLHF
cdr3_nt: TGTGCCAGCAGTTTATGGCTGCCCTTGAATTCACCCCTCCACTTT
v_call: TRBV27
d_call: NA
j_call: TRBJ1-6
clone_size: NA

cdr3_aa: CASSLRGGLAGGEQETQYF
cdr3_nt: TGTGCCAGCAGCTTGCGTGGCGGACTAGCGGGGGGTGAACAAGAGACCCAGTACTTC
v_call: TRBV5-4
d_call: TRBD2
j_call: TRBJ2-5
clone_size: NA

cdr3_aa: CASSLERGTQYF
cdr3_nt: TGCGCCAGCAGCTTGGAACGGGGGACCCAGTACTTC
v_call: TRBV5-1
d_call: NA
j_call: TRBJ2-5
clone_size: NA

cdr3_aa: CASSLSSGLAGGGYTGELFF
cdr3_nt: TGTGCCAGCAGTTTATCGTCGGGACTAGCGGGAGGGGGGTACACCGGGGAGCTGTTTTTT
v_call: TRBV27
d_call: TRBD2
j_call: TRBJ2-2
clone_size: few

cdr3_aa: CSADRTAGQYF
cdr3_nt: TGCAGTGCTGATAGGACAGCCGGTCAGTACTTC
v_call: TRBV20-1
d_call: NA
j_call: TRBJ2-7
clone_size: once

cdr3_aa: CASSGQGAAGYTF
cdr3_nt: TGTGCCAGCAGCGGACAGGGGGCGGCTGGCTACACCTTC
v_call: TRBV7-9
d_call: TRBD1
j_call: TRBJ1-2
clone_size: NA